The entry below gives a single T cell receptor beta chain sequence along with its context. Its antigen specificity is not known. Within one base of it there is no much larger clone, and no base qualities were kept. The immunoSEQ Assay, a bias-controlled multiplex PCR, was used to amplify TCRbeta CDR3 regions from genomic DNA. Regarding the original processing steps: The number of nucleated cells in each sample was estimated from the amplification of reference gene primers within the assay. Sequence reads were collapsed and filtered to measure the absolute abundance of every unique TCRbeta CDR3 rearrangement. For each sample, productive Simpson clonality was calculated as the square root of Simpson's diversity index over productive rearrangements. As stored in TCRdb, this immuneACCESS dataset retains in-frame rearrangements with V and J assigned. A fraction of the clones does not appear; measured against another copy, unresolved V genes explain less than half of the discrepancy, and the remainder lacks a known reason. From that table come the V and J calls and clone size; the DNA was used to work out D and trimming. This sample lists approximately 210,000 clones; around 91% were detected once. Of the sample, 4% to 5.5% falls within the top ten clones.

The sample originates from a study of blood T cell repertoires in COVID-19 (dated by TCRdb to 2020 to 2022). For the wider study: Samples covering the acute and convalescent phases of COVID-19 were provided by collaborators in the United States, Italy and Spain. The repertoires were released in a freely available public database intended as a resource for research on the immune response to SARS-CoV-2. The material from the prospective study consisted of cDNA or gDNA derived from T cells, B-cell-depleted T cells, or PBMCs. Subjects who had been exposed to COVID-19, were actively infected with it, or had recovered from it provided the deeply sampled blood TCRbeta repertoires that made up the dataset. A de-identified subject ID, COVID-19 status, age in years and sex were almost always included in the sample metadata. Where available, HLA class I and class II types were obtained from metadata supplied by the sample provider rather than from assay-based typing. Samples were obtained from the ongoing ImmuneRACE study (first 160 participants) and from approximately 1,200 subjects provided by 6 global collaborators. General study outcomes and caveats: How much clinical and demographic metadata was included differed by source and by participant, and the metadata was provided uncurated.

The collaborating institutions used their own protocols to collect whole blood in K2EDTA tubes. For TCRbeta analysis, collaborator samples were shipped as frozen whole blood, as isolated PBMCs, or as DNA extracted from either sample type. Looking up the germline V gene (reference sequence) yields CDR1 LNHDA and CDR2 SQIVND. Taken from cysteine to phenylalanine, the CDR3 has 15 residues. The retained sequence is limited to the CDR3, 45 bases, with the frame set at the first base. Between the V and J ends, shortened by 5 bases and 11 bases respectively, the junction contains 22 bases. The clonotype originates from a woman aged 35 to 49 with acute or convalescent COVID-19. The chain links TRBV19 with TRBJ2-1, with a tentative D gene TRBD1 over 6 matching bases. Material: peripheral blood. The nucleotide sequence is TGTGCCAGTAGTCTGGCGATTGAGACAGGCCTCAAGCAGTTCTTC. Its translation reads: CASSLAIETGLKQFF.